Listed below are T cell receptor beta chains from one sample, sequenced in a study of technical replicates of blood from a few donors. Sequencing was performed with immunoSEQ multiplex PCR; in TCRdb, only in-frame clones are kept and a portion is missing. Here the sample spans roughly 76,000 clones, approximately 94% being singletons. The specimen was T cells isolated from PBMCs. These receptors all come from a human donor in good health. Both conserved end residues are part of each CDR3. Fields, in order: V gene, J gene, clone size, D gene, CDR3 protein, CDR3 DNA. The D gene is left open where the match is weak. Rows give clone size only sometimes, using once, few, many, or a class for an expanded clone.

TRBV6-5,TRBJ1-3,few,-,CASRTGGTTGNTIYF,TGTGCCAGCCGCACGGGGGGGACAACGGGAAACACCATATATTTT
TRBV28,TRBJ2-7,-,TRBD1,CASRTDRGPYEQYF,TGTGCCAGCAGAACAGACAGGGGTCCGTACGAGCAGTACTTC
TRBV5-6,TRBJ2-7,-,-,CASSFGISYEQYF,TGTGCCAGCAGCTTCGGGATATCCTACGAGCAGTACTTC
TRBV5-6,TRBJ2-5,-,-,CASSQGRRNQETQYF,TGTGCCAGCAGTCAGGGGCGTCGAAATCAAGAGACCCAGTACTTC
TRBV5-4,TRBJ2-6,once,-,CASSPTTGANVLTF,TGTGCCAGCAGCCCAACAACTGGGGCCAACGTCCTGACTTTC
TRBV19,TRBJ1-2,-,TRBD1,CASTDRVGYGYTF,TGTGCCAGTACCGACAGGGTCGGCTATGGCTACACCTTC
TRBV25-1,TRBJ2-7,-,-,CASSLLGAPGEQYF,TGTGCCAGCAGCCTTTTGGGCGCCCCGGGGGAGCAGTACTTC
TRBV6-4,TRBJ2-1,-,-,CASSDSVRNEQFF,TGTGCCAGCAGTGATTCGGTAAGAAATGAGCAGTTCTTC
TRBV27,TRBJ1-5,-,-,CASSFRQPNQPQHF,TGTGCCAGCAGTTTCCGACAGCCCAATCAGCCCCAGCATTTT
TRBV19,TRBJ2-1,once,TRBD2,CASTLLGLAGGRNEQFF,TGTGCCAGTACCCTCCTGGGACTAGCGGGAGGGAGGAATGAGCAGTTCTTC
TRBV9,TRBJ2-5,-,-,CASSVQEETQYF,TGTGCCAGCAGCGTTCAGGAAGAGACCCAGTACTTC
TRBV18,TRBJ1-1,-,-,CASSVRGSVAFF,TGTGCCAGCTCAGTAAGGGGATCAGTAGCTTTCTTT
TRBV30,TRBJ1-1,-,TRBD1,CAWSVSAGGTEAFF,TGTGCCTGGAGTGTAAGCGCAGGGGGCACTGAAGCTTTCTTT
TRBV7-9,TRBJ2-5,-,-,CASSPQGETQYF,TGTGCCAGCAGCCCCCAGGGGGAGACCCAGTACTTC
TRBV4-3,TRBJ2-3,-,TRBD2,CASSQDGGSADTQYF,TGCGCCAGCAGCCAAGACGGCGGGAGCGCAGATACGCAGTATTTT
TRBV11-3,TRBJ2-7,-,TRBD1,CASSLYQGAREQYF,TGTGCCAGCAGCTTGTACCAGGGGGCGCGAGAGCAGTACTTC
TRBV30,TRBJ1-2,-,-,CAWSDPGIHYGYTF,TGTGCCTGGAGTGATCCGGGTATCCACTATGGCTACACCTTC
TRBV5-8,TRBJ2-2,-,-,CASRSPGHHTGELFF,TGTGCCAGCAGATCACCGGGACATCACACCGGGGAGCTGTTTTTT
TRBV5-1,TRBJ1-1,-,-,CASSPTQTGWGTEAFF,TGCGCCAGCAGCCCCACGCAGACAGGTTGGGGCACTGAAGCTTTCTTT
TRBV2,TRBJ2-5,-,-,CASVTGDGETQYF,TGTGCCAGCGTCACGGGAGATGGAGAGACCCAGTACTTC
TRBV10-3,TRBJ2-1,-,-,CAISSRVNEQFF,TGTGCCATCAGTTCCAGGGTCAATGAGCAGTTCTTC
TRBV2,TRBJ2-4,-,-,CASSLGGGVNIQYF,TGTGCCAGCAGTCTAGGGGGAGGGGTAAACATTCAGTACTTC
TRBV7-8,TRBJ2-3,-,-,CASSSNLADRADTQYF,TGTGCCAGCAGCTCGAACCTAGCGGACAGAGCAGATACGCAGTATTTT
TRBV28,TRBJ2-7,-,-,CASSFSGPFYEQYF,TGTGCCAGCAGTTTCAGCGGACCCTTCTACGAGCAGTACTTC
TRBV7-8,TRBJ2-7,-,TRBD1,CASTPGRGRSYEQYF,TGTGCCAGCACCCCTGGAAGGGGGCGCTCCTACGAGCAGTACTTC
TRBV7-9,TRBJ1-1,-,TRBD1,CASRETRTGSNTEAFF,TGTGCCAGCAGGGAAACTCGGACAGGTAGTAACACTGAAGCTTTCTTT
TRBV6-5,TRBJ1-3,-,-,CASSYYRTGNTIYF,TGTGCCAGCAGTTACTACAGGACTGGAAACACCATATATTTT
TRBV5-6,TRBJ2-1,-,-,CASSPIYLYNEQFF,TGTGCCAGCAGCCCAATCTACCTTTACAATGAGCAGTTCTTC
TRBV18,TRBJ1-4,few,-,CASSPPTGIATNEKLFF,TGTGCCAGCTCACCACCGACAGGAATCGCAACTAATGAAAAACTGTTTTTT
TRBV18,TRBJ2-5,-,-,CASSPQGHSETQYF,TGTGCCAGCTCACCCCAGGGTCACTCGGAGACCCAGTACTTC
TRBV5-4,TRBJ1-1,-,TRBD1,CASSQSKDRDAFF,TGTGCCAGCAGCCAATCGAAGGACAGGGACGCTTTCTTT
TRBV29-1,TRBJ2-5,-,-,CSVGRTGVSGETQYF,TGCAGCGTTGGGCGGACGGGAGTATCGGGGGAGACCCAGTACTTC
TRBV27,TRBJ2-1,-,TRBD2,CASSSMTGGVYNEQFF,TGTGCCAGCAGTTCAATGACGGGAGGGGTATACAATGAGCAGTTCTTC
TRBV30,TRBJ2-4,once,-,CAWRAQGNIQYF,TGTGCCTGGAGGGCCCAGGGAAACATTCAGTACTTC
TRBV28,TRBJ2-7,-,-,CASSSQTDYEQYF,TGTGCCAGCAGTTCCCAGACAGACTACGAGCAGTACTTC
TRBV30,TRBJ1-1,-,-,CAWSVNRNTEAFF,TGTGCCTGGAGTGTAAACAGGAACACTGAAGCTTTCTTT
TRBV5-4,TRBJ2-5,once,-,CASSPLGGKGETQYF,TGTGCCAGCAGCCCGCTGGGGGGAAAAGGAGAGACCCAGTACTTC
TRBV7-8,TRBJ2-5,-,-,CASSFIQGQETQYF,TGTGCCAGCAGCTTTATCCAGGGCCAAGAGACCCAGTACTTC
TRBV9,TRBJ1-1,-,-,CASSVGGGLNTEAFF,TGTGCCAGCAGCGTAGGGGGGGGATTGAACACTGAAGCTTTCTTT
TRBV30,TRBJ2-7,-,TRBD1,CAWNLHPSDRGAEQYF,TGTGCCTGGAACCTACATCCTTCGGACAGGGGAGCCGAGCAGTACTTC
TRBV30,TRBJ2-1,-,-,CAWSVAGISDEQFF,TGTGCCTGGAGTGTGGCCGGGATTAGCGATGAGCAGTTCTTC
TRBV5-1,TRBJ2-7,few,-,CDTGERQGNSYEQYF,TGCGATACGGGGGAGAGACAAGGGAACTCCTACGAGCAGTACTTC
TRBV30,TRBJ1-5,-,TRBD1,CAWENYRGEGKHF,TGTGCCTGGGAAAATTACAGGGGCGAAGGGAAGCATTTT
TRBV7-9,TRBJ2-2,-,TRBD2,CASSLLSREGRELFF,TGTGCCAGCAGCTTACTGTCGCGGGAGGGCCGAGAGCTGTTTTTT
TRBV28,TRBJ2-7,-,TRBD2,CASSVVLGLAGGNPGYEQYF,TGTGCCAGCAGTGTCGTCCTGGGACTAGCGGGAGGAAATCCTGGCTACGAGCAGTACTTC
TRBV6-5,TRBJ1-2,-,TRBD1,CASSSMGQGTNYGYTF,TGTGCCAGCAGTTCCATGGGACAGGGCACTAACTATGGCTACACCTTC
TRBV7-8,TRBJ1-1,-,-,CASSLGRRGFTEAFF,TGTGCCAGCAGCTTGGGACGGAGGGGATTTACTGAAGCTTTCTTT
TRBV28,TRBJ1-4,-,TRBD1,CASSLVGGDRQLFF,TGTGCCAGCAGTCTGGTCGGAGGGGACAGGCAACTGTTTTTT
TRBV6-5,TRBJ1-1,-,-,CATWQGMNTEAFF,TGTGCTACATGGCAGGGAATGAACACTGAAGCTTTCTTT
TRBV5-8,TRBJ2-5,-,-,CASSLLWGLKETQYF,TGTGCCAGCAGCTTGTTATGGGGACTGAAAGAGACCCAGTACTTC
TRBV5-5,TRBJ1-1,few,-,CASRNVRGNTEAFF,TGTGCCAGCAGGAATGTCAGGGGGAACACTGAAGCTTTCTTT
TRBV6-5,TRBJ2-7,-,-,CASRRTANYEQYF,TGTGCCAGCAGGCGGACAGCCAACTACGAGCAGTACTTC
TRBV19,TRBJ2-7,-,-,CASSIAGDRYEQYF,TGTGCCAGTAGTATAGCGGGAGATAGGTACGAGCAGTACTTC
TRBV9,TRBJ2-3,-,-,CASSVGDNRPLDTQYF,TGTGCCAGCAGCGTAGGTGACAATCGACCCCTTGATACGCAGTATTTT
TRBV19,TRBJ1-5,-,TRBD1,CASTRQGASNQPQHF,TGTGCCAGTACCCGGCAGGGGGCAAGCAATCAGCCCCAGCATTTT